Detailed here is one TCR beta chain. This sample is drawn from a study of blood T cell repertoires in COVID-19. Study overall: Acute and convalescent COVID-19 samples came from the United States, Italy and Spain. PBMCs, B-cell-depleted T cells, or T cells were the source of the cDNA or gDNA that made up the material.

Authors' methods: Reference gene primer amplification gave nucleated cell count estimates. The table came from immunoSEQ multiplex PCR; TCRdb's copy has only in-frame clones and leaves some out. That table supplies the V and J calls and clone size; D and trimming were determined from the DNA. The data show 410,000 or so clones, with approximately 90% seen just once and 1.4% held by the top ten. Germline V gene sequence: CDR1 MNHEY, CDR2 SMNVEV (reference sequence). V lost 6 bases to trimming and J lost 6 bases, with 8 bases between them. This CDR3 spans 12 amino acids. The rearrangement joins TRBV27 to TRBJ2-2; the D gene is possibly TRBD1 (6 bases). Sequenced sample: peripheral blood. This TCR derives from a woman in her twenties or thirties with active or convalescent COVID-19. The CDR3 loop is CASSRGPGELFF. For the CDR3, the DNA is TGTGCCAGCAGCAGGGGTCCCGGGGAGCTGTTTTTT.